This T cell receptor beta chain was identified in a study of cytomegalovirus exposure and HLA in healthy donors. Study results and limitations: There were some public TCRs occurring in many donors, but most TCR sequences were rare. For most subjects, TCR beta sequences were reported to predict HLA-A and HLA-B alleles with accuracy. Analyzed later, most CMV-associated TCR beta chains appeared HLA-restricted. It was taken for granted in presence/absence analyses that sequencing depth across donors was roughly uniform.

PCR employed 60 Vbeta and 13 Jbeta primers. Generated by immunoSEQ multiplex PCR, the TCRdb table keeps only in-frame clones and is missing some. The table lists 90,000 or so clones, approximately 85% of them singletons. In germline, CDR1 is MNHNS, CDR2 SASEGT. Trimming at V came to 7 bases and at J to 5 bases, leaving 1 base not matched to a gene. This CDR3 is 12 amino acids long. This clone was counted only a few times. Its target is not known. Sequenced material: PBMCs. This clonotype was obtained from a man aged 25-40 years in good health and CMV-seropositive. The V and J genes are TRBV6-1 and TRBJ1-5; the match to TRBD1 covers 8 bases. CDR3 DNA sequence: TGTGCCAGCAAGGACAGGGATCAGCCCCAGCATTTT. Its protein is CASKDRDQPQHF.